Below, 23 T cell receptor beta chains from the same sample are listed, as sequenced in a study of T cell changes during pregnancy in multiple sclerosis. The method was immunoSEQ multiplex PCR; TCRdb's version includes in-frame clones alone and lacks a portion of them. The sample yields 50,000 or so clones, 92% seen once. This specimen consisted of CD4+ T cells from peripheral blood mononuclear cells, obtained in the second trimester of pregnancy. These receptors were taken from a female donor with multiple sclerosis, enrolled in a pregnancy study.

The gene calls are TRBV18 and TRBJ1-2; 9 bases agree with TRBD1. The germline V gene has CDR1 KGHSH and CDR2 LQKENI. V shed 6 bases and J 8 bases; nucleotides not matched to a gene: 7. The CDR3 is 13 amino acids. CDR3 residues: CASSDGTGTGYTF. CDR3 in DNA: TGTGCCAGCTCGGACGGGACAGGGACCGGCTACACCTTC.

The table lists this clone with a count of one. V is TRBV15 and J is TRBJ2-2; 8 nucleotides agree with TRBD2. Germline lookup yields CDR1 LNHNV and CDR2 YYDKDF (reference sequence). V lost 6 bases, J lost 3 bases, and 9 bases stayed unmatched. CDR3 length equals 16 residues. In DNA form, the CDR3 reads TGTGCCACCAGGCCCGGCGGGGGGACGTACACCGGGGAGCTGTTTTTT. It codes for CATRPGGGTYTGELFF.

In its sample, this clone was seen once. The chain uses TRBV27 and TRBJ1-5; unclear D gene. The CDR3 consists of 17 residues. The germline CDR1 and CDR2 sequences are MNHEY and SMNVEV (reference sequence). V was cut by 5 bases and J by 4 bases, with 21 bases left in between. The CDR3 is CASSPRAGDGLNQPQHF. As DNA, the CDR3 is TGTGCCAGCAGTCCTCGGGCGGGAGACGGCCTAAATCAGCCCCAGCATTTT.

This clone was counted once. The chain links TRBV30 to TRBJ1-3; 8 bases are shared with TRBD1. The CDR3 is 14 amino acids. Germline values: CDR1 GTSNPN, CDR2 SVGIG (reference sequence). Losses at the gene ends were 0 bases for V and 2 bases for J; bases not matched to a gene: 0. The CDR3 DNA follows: TGTGCCTGGAGTGTGACAGGGGCTGGAAACACCATATATTTT. It yields the protein CAWSVTGAGNTIYF.

This clone occurred once. The chain is built from TRBV29-1 and TRBJ1-2, with D unresolved. This CDR3 spans 12 amino acids. Germline CDR1 is SQVTM and CDR2 is ANQGSEA. The ends were cut back, 6 bases at V and 6 bases at J, with 14 bases in the middle. Here the CDR3 DNA reads TGCAGCGTCAACGACCTCCAGGATGGCTACACCTTC. Translation gives CSVNDLQDGYTF.

The chain is built from TRBV18 and TRBJ1-6, with D perhaps matching TRBD1 (6 bases). This CDR3 comprises 16 residues. The germline gives CDR1 KGHSH, CDR2 LQKENI. V lost 4 bases and J lost 0, with 10 bases in between. CDR3 loop: CASSRDTSSYNSPLHF. The DNA for the CDR3 is TGTGCCAGCTCACGGGACACGAGCTCCTATAATTCACCCCTCCACTTT.

The chain links TRBV7-8 to TRBJ2-2, with 11 positions matching TRBD1. Germline assignment: CDR1 SGHVS and CDR2 FQNEAQ. The CDR3 has 20 residues. V dropped 3 bases and J dropped 2; count of bases not matched to a gene: 14. The CDR3 reads CASSFNGRSGTGGNTGELFF. Written as DNA, the CDR3 is TGTGCCAGCAGCTTCAACGGTCGGTCCGGGACAGGGGGAAACACCGGGGAGCTGTTTTTT.

The rearrangement joins TRBV19 to TRBJ2-3; 7 bases are shared with TRBD2. This CDR3 contains 16 residues. V dropped 5 bases and J dropped 1; count of bases not matched to a gene: 9. The germline V gene encodes CDR1 LNHDA and CDR2 SQIVND (reference sequence). CDR3 loop: CASSPKGGSRTDTQYF. The CDR3 DNA sequence: TGTGCCAGTAGTCCCAAGGGAGGGAGTCGCACAGATACGCAGTATTTT.

The J gene is TRBJ2-5, the V gene TRBV5-6; 10 bases align to TRBD2. This CDR3 region has 15 residues. Germline CDR1 reads SGHDT; CDR2 reads YYEEEE. The V gene end was trimmed by 3 bases and the J gene end by 3 bases; junction bases not matched to a gene: 5. As DNA, the CDR3 is TGTGCCAGCAGCTACGGACTAGCGGACAAAGAGACCCAGTACTTC. Protein sequence: CASSYGLADKETQYF.

The V and J genes are TRBV5-6 and TRBJ1-1, with a weak D call TRBD1 (5 bases). This CDR3 spans 15 amino acids. Germline V gives CDR1 SGHDT, CDR2 YYEEEE. The V end was cut by 3 bases, the J end by 0 bases, with 12 bases between. CDR3 coding DNA: TGTGCCAGCAGCTGGGGTGGGGCCATGAACACTGAAGCTTTCTTT. Protein product: CASSWGGAMNTEAFF.

In its sample, this clone ranks as medium-sized. CDR3 sequence reads: CSAGDSRTEAFF. The CDR3 nucleotides read TGCAGCGCTGGGGACAGTCGGACTGAAGCTTTCTTT. This chain connects TRBV29-1 to TRBJ1-1, with 7 bases identical to TRBD1. The CDR3 sequence is 12 residues long. After removal of 7 bases from V and 5 bases from J, the junction contained 7 bases not matched to a gene. From germline, CDR1 is SQVTM and CDR2 ANQGSEA.

The V gene is TRBV10-3, the J gene TRBJ1-2; D is undetermined. CDR1 is ENHRY, CDR2 SYGVKD, per germline. Trimming shortened V by 2 bases and J by 0 bases, and 19 bases separated the two germline ends. The CDR3 extends over 18 amino acids. CDR3 protein: CAISEARGLEGTNYGYTF. The CDR3 DNA reads TGTGCCATCAGTGAGGCCCGTGGACTTGAGGGTACTAACTATGGCTACACCTTC.

The chain combines TRBV20-1 with TRBJ1-1; D is uncertain. V was pared by 6 bases and J by 7 bases, with 12 bases between. CDR3 length equals 11 residues. The germline V gene has CDR1 DFQATT and CDR2 SNEGSKA (reference sequence). DNA of the CDR3: TGCAGTGCCATACGCCCAGTTGAAGCTTTCTTT. Translating it yields CSAIRPVEAFF.

The chain couples TRBV5-4 to TRBJ2-5, with 9 bases matching TRBD2. CDR3 length: 15 residues. Unmatched junction bases numbered 3, after V lost 0 bases and J lost 3 bases. Germline values: CDR1 SGHNT, CDR2 YYREEE (reference sequence). CDR3 DNA sequence: TGTGCCAGCAGCTTGGGCCTAGCGGGGAAAGAGACCCAGTACTTC. Its translation is CASSLGLAGKETQYF.

This chain joins TRBV4-1 and TRBJ2-3, with 13 bases aligning to TRBD2. V lost 4 bases, J lost 0 bases, and 4 bases stayed unmatched. CDR1 and CDR2 from the germline V gene are MGHRA and YSYEKL. This CDR3 has 17 residues. CDR3 DNA sequence: TGCGCCAGCAGCCTGGGACTAGCGGGGACTAGCACAGATACGCAGTATTTT. Translating gives CASSLGLAGTSTDTQYF.

V usage is TRBV9 and J usage is TRBJ2-5, with a possible D match to TRBD2 (5 bases). Germline loops: CDR1 SGDLS, CDR2 YYNGEE. There are 11 residues in the CDR3. V was shortened by 4 bases and J by 5 bases, with 6 bases between the two germline ends. The CDR3 protein is CASSSGETQYF. The CDR3 DNA reads TGTGCCAGCAGCTCGGGGGAGACCCAGTACTTC.

V and J are TRBV5-1 and TRBJ2-1, with a possible D match to TRBD2 (6 bases). Germline CDR1 is SGHRS and CDR2 is YFSETQ. CDR3 length equals 14 residues. V gave up 3 bases and J gave up 10 bases, with 17 bases separating them. Here the CDR3 reads CASSSERAHGEQFF. The CDR3 bases are TGCGCCAGCAGCTCCGAGCGGGCTCACGGGGAGCAGTTCTTC.

The table lists this clone with a count of one. V is TRBV15 and J is TRBJ2-3; 8 nucleotides agree with TRBD2. Per the germline V gene, CDR1 is LNHNV and CDR2 is YYDKDF (reference sequence). Losses at the gene ends were 5 bases for V and 6 bases for J; bases not matched to a gene: 13. CDR3 length: 16 residues. The CDR3: CATSPSGGGSSDTQYF. The CDR3 coding sequence is TGTGCCACCAGCCCCTCAGGCGGGGGGTCCTCTGATACGCAGTATTTT.

This chain links TRBV5-1 with TRBJ1-3, with D maybe TRBD1 (5 bases). Trimming left V 0 bases short and J 1 base short, with 5 bases between. The CDR3 has 14 amino acids. Germline loops: CDR1 SGHRS, CDR2 YFSETQ. CDR3 loop: CASSLGQSGNTIYF. The CDR3 DNA reads TGCGCCAGCAGCTTGGGACAGTCTGGAAACACCATATATTTT.

The V and J genes are TRBV6-1 and TRBJ1-2, with TRBD1 matching over 9 bases. Germline CDR1 reads MNHNS; CDR2 reads SASEGT. CDR3 length: 13 residues. V lost 7 bases to trimming and J lost 8 bases; unmatched junction nucleotides: 8. The CDR3 sequence is CASNDDRGGGYTF. The DNA for the CDR3 is TGTGCCAGCAACGACGACAGGGGGGGAGGCTACACCTTC.

V and J are TRBV13 and TRBJ2-1, with D possibly being TRBD1 (6 bases). The CDR3 is made up of 16 amino acids. Trimming removed 5 bases from V and 6 bases from J, with 20 bases in between. Germline V CDR1 and CDR2: PRHDT, FYEKMQ (reference sequence). CDR3 region: CASSPRGSLNLNEQFF. CDR3 DNA: TGTGCCAGCAGCCCGAGGGGGAGCCTAAACCTCAATGAGCAGTTCTTC.

The chain uses TRBV19 and TRBJ2-2; D call uncertain. The CDR3 loop spans 14 amino acids. Per germline, CDR1 LNHDA and CDR2 SQIVND (reference sequence). V was clipped by 5 bases and J by 2 bases, with 9 bases between them. The CDR3 sequence is CASSEASNTGELFF. The CDR3 bases are TGTGCCAGTAGTGAGGCGAGTAACACCGGGGAGCTGTTTTTT.

CDR3 nucleotides: TGTGCCAGTAGCATCCGGACTAGCGGGGGAGTCGATACGCAGTATTTT. This codes for CASSIRTSGGVDTQYF. This chain connects TRBV19 to TRBJ2-3; 13 bases agree with TRBD2. CDR1 is LNHDA, CDR2 SQIVND, per germline (reference sequence). The CDR3 extends over 16 amino acids. V gave up 6 bases and J gave up 6 bases; unmatched junction bases: 9.